This T cell receptor beta chain was recorded in a study of breast tumors, draining lymph nodes, adjacent tissues. CDR3 length: 13 residues. Germline loops: CDR1 SEHNR, CDR2 FQNEAQ (reference sequence). V gave up 6 bases and J gave up 5 bases, with 13 bases separating them. This clonotype was detected only a few times. Its antigen is not known. MiXCR, applied by TCRdb to the multiplex PCR reads, yields one record per CDR3 protein. The sample consists of about 140,000 distinct CDR3 sequences, about 31% of them appearing once. The lymph nodes were axillary draining lymph nodes from breast cancer patients. Study-level results: Most tumor T cells seemingly derive from lymph node, then expand in tumor. Luminal-like breast cancer showed significantly higher tumor–nontumor repertoire similarity than basal-like. Tumor repertoires ranked between lymph nodes and nontumor tissue in diversity, with V and J gene preferences. Tumor T cell lymph node origin was a supported hypothesis, not proven.

The genes are TRBV7-9 and TRBJ2-5, with D tentatively TRBD2 (7 bases). Source material: axillary lymph node tissue. The source is a female donor with breast cancer. Some clones in this sample may be carry-over from other donors' samples. The CDR3 coding sequence is TGTGCCAGCAGGGTAAGGGGGGGGGAGACCCAGTACTTC. Its translation is CASRVRGGETQYF.